Presented here are 10 T cell receptor beta chains from one specimen sequenced in a study of cytomegalovirus exposure and HLA in healthy donors. The PCR ran on 60 Vbeta and 13 Jbeta primers. Sequencing was performed with immunoSEQ multiplex PCR; in TCRdb, only in-frame clones are kept and a portion is missing. This listing includes 60,000 to 70,000 clones. Material: PBMCs. The source is a boy aged 5-17 years in good health and CMV-seronegative.

The chain is built from TRBV30 and TRBJ2-1; 7 bases map to TRBD2. Germline V lookup: CDR1 GTSNPN, CDR2 SVGIG (reference sequence). This CDR3 is 14 amino acids long. The ends lost 5 bases at V and 7 bases at J; junction bases unmatched: 11. CDR3 in amino acids: CAWGLAVIHNEQFF. DNA of the CDR3: TGTGCCTGGGGGCTAGCGGTAATCCATAATGAGCAGTTCTTC. Using reference TRBV30 and TRBJ2-1 for the parts outside the CDR3, the full variable domain is SQTIHQWPATLVQPVGSPLSLECTVEGTSNPNLYWYRQAAGRGLQLLFYSVGIGQISSEVPQNLSASRPQDRQFILSSKKLLLSDSGFYLCAWGLAVIHNEQFFGPGTRLTVL.

The chain couples TRBV9 to TRBJ1-2; the match to TRBD1 covers 10 bases. Germline V CDR1 and CDR2: SGDLS, YYNGEE. The CDR3 loop spans 14 amino acids. V gave up 3 bases and J gave up 6 bases; unmatched junction bases: 5. This chain's CDR3 is CASSGAGTGDGYTF. CDR3 coding DNA: TGTGCCAGCAGCGGTGCCGGGACAGGGGATGGCTACACCTTC. The full variable domain, with the rest looked up from reference TRBV9 and TRBJ1-2, is DSGVTQTPKHLITATGQRVTLRCSPRSGDLSVYWYQQSLDQGLQFLIQYYNGEERAKGNILERFSAQQFPDLHSELNLSSLELGDSALYFCASSGAGTGDGYTFGSGTRLTVV.

V is TRBV7-9 and J is TRBJ2-5; TRBD1 is a possible D gene (6 bases). The J call may be in error: the DNA end matches TRBJ2-7 better. In germline, CDR1 is SEHNR, CDR2 FQNEAQ (reference sequence). The CDR3 contains 15 residues. This CDR3 reads CASSSRPTGSYEQYF. CDR3 bases: TGTGCCAGCAGCTCAAGACCTACAGGGTCCTACGAGCAGTACTTC.

The chain has TRBV2 and TRBJ2-2; 8 positions match TRBD1. Germline loops: CDR1 SNHLY, CDR2 FYNNEI. V gave up 4 bases and J gave up 6 bases; unmatched junction bases: 7. CDR3 length equals 15 residues. CDR3 sequence reads: CASSAWTGRSGELFF. The CDR3 DNA reads TGTGCCAGCAGTGCATGGACAGGGCGGTCCGGGGAGCTGTTTTTT.

This sequence joins TRBV6-5 and TRBJ1-5; D not certain. This CDR3 has 13 amino acids. From germline, CDR1 is MNHEY and CDR2 SVGAGI. V lost 0 bases and J lost 6, with 6 bases in between. CDR3 sequence (DNA): TGTGCCAGCAGTTACTCGTCGGTTCAGCCCCAGCATTTT. The encoded protein is CASSYSSVQPQHF.

The chain has TRBV5-6 and TRBJ1-5; possible D gene TRBD1, 5 bases. Germline lookup yields CDR1 SGHDT and CDR2 YYEEEE. The CDR3 sequence is 13 residues long. V was pared by 3 bases and J by 3 bases, with 7 bases between. CDR3 nucleotide sequence: TGTGCCAGCAGCTGGGGGGTCAATCAGCCCCAGCATTTT. It codes for CASSWGVNQPQHF.

The chain recombines TRBV29-1 with TRBJ1-5; 9 nucleotides match TRBD1. The germline CDR1 and CDR2 sequences are SQVTM and ANQGSEA. This CDR3 has 13 residues. Losses at the gene ends were 2 bases for V and 5 bases for J; bases not matched to a gene: 1. CDR3 bases: TGCAGCGTTGAACGGGACAGGGATCAGCCCCAGCATTTT. This gives the protein CSVERDRDQPQHF.

J is TRBJ1-1 and V is TRBV2; D is uncertain. The germline V and J ends were trimmed by 5 bases and 1 base, with 8 bases remaining between them. The CDR3 is made up of 13 amino acids. CDR1 is SNHLY, CDR2 FYNNEI, per germline. CDR3 sequence: CASSYSRNTEAFF. The CDR3 DNA follows: TGTGCCAGCAGTTATTCGAGGAACACTGAAGCTTTCTTT.

The genes are TRBV6-1 and TRBJ1-1, with TRBD1 matching 7 bases. Germline V gene data show CDR1 as MNHNS and CDR2 as SASEGT. The CDR3 contains 14 residues. The J segment lost 6 bases and the V segment lost 7 bases, leaving 11 bases of the junction unmatched. CDR3 DNA sequence: TGTGCCAGCATCGAAAGGGGGCGGGGACCTGAAGCTTTCTTT. Its protein product is CASIERGRGPEAFF.

V gene TRBV6-5 combines with J gene TRBJ1-5, with a weak D call TRBD1 (5 bases). V lost 2 bases to trimming and J lost 1 base, with 9 bases between them. There are 15 residues in the CDR3. Per the germline V gene, CDR1 is MNHEY and CDR2 is SVGAGI. The CDR3 nucleotides are TGTGCCAGCAGTTACCAGGGCCTGAGCAATCAGCCCCAGCATTTT. It codes for CASSYQGLSNQPQHF.